Shown below are 23 T cell receptor beta chains from a single sample sequenced in a study of control samples from healthy donors and cancer patients. Libraries were prepared by immunoSEQ multiplex PCR; TCRdb keeps only in-frame clonotypes and omits some of them. The sample holds about 86,000 clones; around 94% are singletons and the top ten take around 4.7%. Sequencing input: blood. These receptors all stem from a woman aged 18-29 years in good health.

The DNA for the CDR3 is TGTGCCAGCAGCTTAGAGAGTGGCGGGAGATCCCGGCCGGCCTACGAGCAGTACTTC. Residues: CASSLESGGRSRPAYEQYF. The chain carries TRBV7-8 and TRBJ2-7, with 7 bases identical to TRBD2. V was pared by 1 base and J by 2 bases, with 17 bases of the junction left unmatched. Germline loops: CDR1 SGHVS, CDR2 FQNEAQ. This CDR3 region has 19 residues.

The V and J genes are TRBV29-1 and TRBJ2-7; the match to TRBD1 covers 7 bases. V shed 7 bases, J shed 2 bases, and the junction held 11 bases outside the gene matches. The CDR3 has 14 amino acids. Germline V gene sequence: CDR1 SQVTM, CDR2 ANQGSEA. CDR3 sequence (DNA): TGCAGCGCCCGCCCCCAGACAGGGCCCTACGAGCAGTACTTC. Its translation is CSARPQTGPYEQYF.

This chain joins TRBV21-1 and TRBJ1-6. TRBV21-1 corresponds to a pseudogene. The CDR3 is 14 amino acids. In nucleotides, the CDR3 is TGTGCCAGCAGCATCGGCGCCCTCAGGAGACCCCTCCACTTT. Encoded protein: CASSIGALRRPLHF.

V gene TRBV7-9 combines with J gene TRBJ2-3, with 8 bases aligning to TRBD1. Germline-derived CDR1 and CDR2 are SEHNR and FQNEAQ (reference sequence). Trimming took 5 bases from V and 1 from J; bases not matched to a gene: 8. The CDR3 is 16 amino acids. CDR3 nucleotides: TGTGCCAGCAGCCCGACGACAGGGGAGGGCACAGATACGCAGTATTTT. Translated: CASSPTTGEGTDTQYF.

This clone has more than one count but fewer than ten. The chain uses TRBV27 and TRBJ2-1, with TRBD2 matching 8 bases. Germline CDR1 and CDR2: MNHEY and SMNVEV (reference sequence). Trimming took 0 bases from V and 8 from J; bases not matched to a gene: 3. The CDR3 spans 14 residues. The DNA of the CDR3 is TGTGCCAGCAGTTTATCAGCGGGAGTGGATGAGCAGTTCTTC. It specifies CASSLSAGVDEQFF.

V usage is TRBV7-2 and J usage is TRBJ2-2, with a possible D match to TRBD2 (7 bases). The V gene lost 1 base and the J gene lost 1 base, with 13 bases spanning the gap. The CDR3 runs to 17 residues. Germline V CDR1 and CDR2: SGHTA, FQGNSA. This chain's CDR3 is CASSLDAGAVNTGELFF. CDR3 bases: TGTGCCAGCAGCTTAGATGCGGGGGCTGTGAACACCGGGGAGCTGTTTTTT.

This chain links TRBV7-9 with TRBJ2-2; 12 bases are shared with TRBD2. V shed 9 bases and J 5 bases; nucleotides not matched to a gene: 7. Germline V lookup: CDR1 SEHNR, CDR2 FQNEAQ (reference sequence). This CDR3 is built from 15 residues. CDR3 sequence (DNA): TGTGCCAGACAAACCGGGACTAGCGGGACCGGGGAGCTGTTTTTT. Its protein is CARQTGTSGTGELFF.

This chain links TRBV5-1 with TRBJ2-1, with D perhaps assigned TRBD1 or TRBD2 (5 bases each). V lost 3 bases and J 0 bases, leaving 13 bases between the germline ends. The CDR3 sequence is 16 residues long. The germline CDR1 and CDR2 sequences are SGHRS and YFSETQ. CDR3 sequence: CASSYGGRSSYNEQFF. The DNA of the CDR3 is TGCGCCAGCAGCTATGGGGGACGGAGCTCCTACAATGAGCAGTTCTTC.

The chain recombines TRBV7-2 with TRBJ1-5; tentative D call: TRBD1 (5 bases). From germline, CDR1 is SGHTA and CDR2 FQGNSA. CDR3 length: 14 amino acids. V shed 0 bases and J shed 11 bases, with 14 bases lying between them. The CDR3 DNA follows: TGTGCCAGCAGCTTAGCGCTTAACGGCAGGGCCCAGCATTTT. Residues: CASSLALNGRAQHF.

The chain recombines TRBV6-9 with TRBJ2-7; 11 positions agree with TRBD1. The V segment lost 2 bases and the J segment 3 bases; nucleotides outside the gene matches: 3. The CDR3 sequence is 15 residues long. Germline values: CDR1 MNHGY, CDR2 SVAAGI. For the CDR3, the DNA is TGTGCCAGCAGTTATAGGGACAGGGGGAACTACGAGCAGTACTTC. Translation gives CASSYRDRGNYEQYF.

The J gene is TRBJ2-7, the V gene TRBV28, with D uncertain. CDR3 length: 14 residues. V lost 3 bases, J lost 0 bases, and 9 bases lay in between. Germline V lookup: CDR1 MDHEN, CDR2 SYDVKM. Here the CDR3 reads CASSFPRSSYEQYF. The CDR3 coding sequence is TGTGCCAGCAGTTTCCCGCGGAGCTCCTACGAGCAGTACTTC.

The J gene is TRBJ2-7, the V gene TRBV28; TRBD2 agrees at 8 bases. Per the germline V gene, CDR1 is MDHEN and CDR2 is SYDVKM. V trimming: 5 bases; J trimming: 6 bases; junction bases outside the gene matches: 3. This CDR3 has 12 amino acids. The CDR3 region has the DNA TGTGCCAGCAGTCAAAGCGGGAGCGAGCAGTACTTC. This gives the protein CASSQSGSEQYF.

The chain combines TRBV18 with TRBJ2-2; TRBD2 is a possible D gene (5 bases). This CDR3 has 16 amino acids. Trimming took off 6 bases at V and 4 bases at J, with 18 bases between the two ends. Germline values: CDR1 KGHSH, CDR2 LQKENI. CDR3 amino acids: CASSLAAGALTGELFF. CDR3 nucleotides: TGTGCCAGCTCCCTAGCTGCCGGAGCACTCACCGGGGAGCTGTTTTTT.

The chain has TRBV10-2 and TRBJ2-3; D may correspond to TRBD1 or TRBD2 (6 bases each). V lost 7 bases and J 10 bases, leaving 21 bases between the germline ends. The length of the CDR3 is 14 residues. The germline V gene encodes CDR1 WSHSY and CDR2 SAAADI. CDR3 loop: CASTQNGGEGSQYF. The CDR3 bases are TGCGCCAGCACCCAAAACGGGGGCGAGGGGTCGCAGTATTTT.

This chain uses TRBV29-1 with TRBJ1-2, with D hard to call. CDR3 length: 10 amino acids. Trimming pared 5 bases from V and 8 bases from J, leaving 9 bases between. Germline loops: CDR1 SQVTM, CDR2 ANQGSEA. For the CDR3, the DNA is TGCAGCGTTTCCCAAGGAGGCTACACCTTC. This codes for CSVSQGGYTF.

This chain uses TRBV3-1 (or the pseudogene TRBV3-2) with TRBJ1-1; 8 nucleotides line up with TRBD1. Unmatched junction bases numbered 9, after V lost 3 bases and J lost 3 bases. This CDR3 region has 16 residues. Per germline, CDR1 LGHDT and CDR2 YNNKEL (reference sequence). CDR3 loop: CASSHRQGTGDTEAFF. In DNA, the CDR3 is TGTGCCAGCAGCCACCGACAGGGGACGGGTGACACTGAAGCTTTCTTT.

The gene calls are TRBV28 and TRBJ1-2; D not certain. Trimming cost V 2 bases and J 8 bases, with 3 bases left between them. From germline, CDR1 is MDHEN and CDR2 SYDVKM. The CDR3 loop spans 10 amino acids. The CDR3: CASSLEGYTF. The CDR3 nucleotides are TGTGCCAGCAGTTTAGAAGGCTACACCTTC.

The chain is built from TRBV19 and TRBJ1-3, with TRBD1 identical over 9 bases. Trimming at V came to 5 bases and at J to 4 bases, leaving 6 bases not matched to a gene. The V gene's germline CDR1 is LNHDA and CDR2 SQIVND (reference sequence). This CDR3 is 15 amino acids long. CDR3 residues: CASSPTQGAGNTIYF. In DNA, the CDR3 is TGTGCCAGTAGTCCGACACAGGGGGCCGGAAACACCATATATTTT. Together with reference TRBV19 and TRBJ1-3, the CDR3 gives the full variable domain: DGGITQSPKYLFRKEGQNVTLSCEQNLNHDAMYWYRQDPGQGLRLIYYSQIVNDFQKGDIAEGYSVSREKKESFPLTVTSAQKNPTAFYLCASSPTQGAGNTIYFGEGSWLTVV.

This clone appeared once. The V call is TRBV5-6, the J call TRBJ1-3; D is unclear. V gave up 0 bases and J gave up 0 bases, with 13 bases separating them. The CDR3 consists of 17 residues. Looked up from germline, CDR1 is SGHDT and CDR2 is YYEEEE. CDR3 DNA sequence: TGTGCCAGCAGCTTGGGGCAAATACGGGACTCTGGAAACACCATATATTTT. Amino acid sequence: CASSLGQIRDSGNTIYF.

This clone was counted a single time. This chain uses TRBV6-1 with TRBJ2-7, with 7 bases lining up with TRBD1. This CDR3 has 15 residues. The ends lost 3 bases at V and 4 bases at J; junction bases unmatched: 9. Germline CDR1 and CDR2: MNHNS and SASEGT. The CDR3 here is CASSDIPGQSYEQYF. In DNA, the CDR3 is TGTGCCAGCAGTGATATACCGGGACAGTCTTACGAGCAGTACTTC.

J is TRBJ2-3 and V is TRBV28, with a weak D call TRBD1 (5 bases). Looked up from germline, CDR1 is MDHEN and CDR2 is SYDVKM. This CDR3 has 14 residues. Deletions cut 3 bases from V and 4 bases from J, with 11 bases between. CDR3 region: CASSFYRRPDTQYF. CDR3 sequence (DNA): TGTGCCAGCAGTTTTTACAGGCGTCCAGATACGCAGTATTTT.

The V call is TRBV12-3 or TRBV12-4, the J call TRBJ2-7; D gene ambiguous. The CDR3 is made up of 12 amino acids. With 6 bases removed from V and 1 base from J, the gap between germline ends came to 7 bases. CDR3 bases: TGTGCCAGCAGCCCGGAATCCTACGAGCAGTACTTC. As protein: CASSPESYEQYF.

The chain combines TRBV5-4 with TRBJ1-1; D uncertain. The germline V and J ends were trimmed by 3 bases and 8 bases, with 11 bases remaining between them. Germline lookup yields CDR1 SGHNT and CDR2 YYREEE (reference sequence). The CDR3 loop spans 12 amino acids. The CDR3 spells CASSYFRTEAFF. The CDR3 DNA follows: TGTGCCAGCAGCTATTTTAGAACCGAAGCTTTCTTT.